Given below is one TCR beta chain in context. These data originate in a study of control samples from healthy donors and cancer patients. The repertoire was sequenced with immunoSEQ multiplex PCR; TCRdb's copy has only in-frame clones and lacks some. In the table there are about 54,000 clones, around 95% of which are singletons. The CDR3 covers 13 residues. V was pared by 6 bases and J by 6 bases, with 2 bases of the junction left unmatched. Per the germline V gene, CDR1 is MDHEN and CDR2 is SYDVKM. The V call is TRBV28, the J call TRBJ2-7, with 13 nucleotides matching TRBD2. The clonotype originates from a woman between 25 and 40 years old in good health. Sequencing was done on a sample of blood. The CDR3 region has the DNA TGTGCCAGCAGGGGACTAGCGGGAATCGAGCAGTACTTC. This encodes CASRGLAGIEQYF.